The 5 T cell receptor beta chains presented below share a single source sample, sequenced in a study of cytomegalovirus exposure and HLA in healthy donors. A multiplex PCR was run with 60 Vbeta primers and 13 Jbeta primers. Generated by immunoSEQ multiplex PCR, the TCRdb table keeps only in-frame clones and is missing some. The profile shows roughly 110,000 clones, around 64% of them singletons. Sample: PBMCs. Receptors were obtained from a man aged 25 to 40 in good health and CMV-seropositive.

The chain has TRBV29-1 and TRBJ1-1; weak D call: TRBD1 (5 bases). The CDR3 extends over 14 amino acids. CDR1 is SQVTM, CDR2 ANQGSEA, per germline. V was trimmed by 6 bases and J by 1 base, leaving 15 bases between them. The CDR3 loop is CSVRQNTQNTEAFF. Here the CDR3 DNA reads TGCAGCGTCCGACAGAACACTCAGAACACTGAAGCTTTCTTT.

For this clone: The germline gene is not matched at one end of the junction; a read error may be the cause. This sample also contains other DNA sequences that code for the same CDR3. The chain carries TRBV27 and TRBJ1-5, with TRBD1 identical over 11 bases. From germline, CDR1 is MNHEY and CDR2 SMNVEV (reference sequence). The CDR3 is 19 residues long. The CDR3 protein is CASSFLASGQGAQVQPQHF. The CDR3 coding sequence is TGTGCCAGCAGTTTTTTAGCCAGCGGACAGGGGGCGCAGGTTCAGCCCCAGCATTTC.

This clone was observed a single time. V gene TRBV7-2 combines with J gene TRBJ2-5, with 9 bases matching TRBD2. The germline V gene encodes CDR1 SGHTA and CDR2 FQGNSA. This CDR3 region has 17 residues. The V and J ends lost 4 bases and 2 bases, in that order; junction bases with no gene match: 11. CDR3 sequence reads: CASSSRFAGGRQETQYF. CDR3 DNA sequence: TGTGCCAGCAGCTCCCGCTTCGCGGGAGGGCGGCAAGAGACCCAGTACTTC.

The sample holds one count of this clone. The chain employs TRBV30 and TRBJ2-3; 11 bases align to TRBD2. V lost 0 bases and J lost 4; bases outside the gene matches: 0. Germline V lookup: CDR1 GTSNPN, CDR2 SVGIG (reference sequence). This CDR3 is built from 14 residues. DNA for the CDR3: TGTGCCTGGAGTGTACTAGCGGGAGCAGATACGCAGTATTTT. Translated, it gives CAWSVLAGADTQYF.

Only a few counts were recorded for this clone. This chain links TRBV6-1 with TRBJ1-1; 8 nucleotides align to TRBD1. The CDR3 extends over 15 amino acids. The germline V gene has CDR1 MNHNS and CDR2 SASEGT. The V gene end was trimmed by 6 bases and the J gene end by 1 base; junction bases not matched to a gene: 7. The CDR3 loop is CASRAGGEPNTEAFF. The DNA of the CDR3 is TGTGCCAGCAGAGCAGGGGGCGAACCGAACACTGAAGCTTTCTTT.